Below are 27 T cell receptor beta chains sequenced from a single sample in a study of human T cells and chemical hapten exposure (dated by TCRdb to 2020 to 2022). Libraries were made using RACE. The listed sequencing device is NextSeq 500. The raw public data were reprocessed by TCRdb itself: fastp quality trimming at Q25, MiXCR clonotype calling, in-frame beta chains only. Each entry merges the rows of one CDR3 protein and shows their most common DNA and genes. In this sample the table shows roughly 140,000 distinct CDR3 sequences, about 12% of which occur a single time. The biggest ten clones account for 1.4% of the sample. The time point label here, explained by the study, means: patch test 2, 6 weeks after DPC sensitization. The treatment or condition label of this sample denotes: therapeutic diphenylcyclopropenone sensitization with weekly scalp DPC. The sample here was whole blood, taken in connection with sensitization to the hapten diphenylcyclopropenone (DPC). The source of these receptors is a woman between 45 and 65 years old with alopecia areata. Some clones in this sample may be carry-over from other donors' samples.

The chain couples TRBV30 to TRBJ1-3; D call uncertain. This CDR3 has 13 residues. The germline CDR1 and CDR2 sequences are GTSNPN and SVGIG (reference sequence). CDR3 residues: CAYKLSSGNTIYF. The CDR3 DNA follows: TGTGCTTACAAATTATCCTCTGGAAACACCATATATTTT.

This clonotype was seen repeatedly, ten times or more. The CDR3 nucleotides read TGTGCCAGCAGCTCCCCCGGGGGGAGCTACAATGAGCAGTTCTTC. Its translation is CASSSPGGSYNEQFF. The chain is built from TRBV7-2 and TRBJ2-1, with 7 nucleotides matching TRBD2. V lost 4 bases to trimming and J lost 3 bases; unmatched junction nucleotides: 6. CDR3 length equals 15 residues. CDR1 SGHTA and CDR2 FQGNSA come from the germline V gene.

This clonotype has more than one count but fewer than ten. The chain uses TRBV2 and TRBJ2-2; the D is unclear. The CDR3 is 13 residues long. Per germline, CDR1 SNHLY and CDR2 FYNNEI. V dropped 5 bases and J dropped 5 bases, with 9 bases sitting between them. CDR3: CASSRRLTGELFF. The CDR3 DNA follows: TGTGCCAGCAGTCGGCGGTTGACCGGGGAGCTGTTTTTT. Complete variable domain (other parts from reference TRBV2 and TRBJ2-2): EPEVTQTPSHQVTQMGQEVILRCVPISNHLYFYWYRQILGQKVEFLVSFYNNEISEKSEIFDDQFSVERPDGSNFTLKIRSTKLEDSAMYFCASSRRLTGELFFGEGSRLTVL.

This clonotype was recorded many times. The chain joins TRBV7-9 to TRBJ2-3; D not resolved. The germline CDR1 and CDR2 sequences are SEHNR and FQNEAQ (reference sequence). The ends were cut back, 5 bases at V and 5 bases at J, with 8 bases in the middle. The CDR3 covers 12 residues. The CDR3 sequence is CASSGVEDTQYF. CDR3 DNA: TGTGCCAGCAGCGGGGTCGAAGATACGCAGTATTTT.

This clonotype was counted only a few times. The rearrangement links TRBV20-1 to TRBJ2-7; 9 bases align to TRBD2. CDR1 is DFQATT and CDR2 is SNEGSKA in the germline V gene (reference sequence). This CDR3 contains 14 residues. V shed 4 bases, J shed 2 bases, and the junction held 6 bases outside the gene matches. The CDR3, as DNA: TGCAGTGCTACCCCGGGACTAGCCCCCTACGAGCAGTACTTC. This encodes CSATPGLAPYEQYF.

This clonotype was detected many times. CDR3 amino acids: CSAATSARSYEQYF. CDR3 bases: TGCAGCGCTGCGACTAGCGCTCGGTCCTACGAGCAGTACTTC. The chain employs TRBV29-1 and TRBJ2-7, with TRBD2 matching 8 bases. In germline, CDR1 is SQVTM, CDR2 ANQGSEA. Trimming cost V 7 bases and J 1 base; bases outside gene matches: 9. The CDR3 is 14 amino acids.

This clonotype has just a few counts. This chain links TRBV11-2 with TRBJ2-3; D is unclear. The germline gives CDR1 SGHAT, CDR2 FQNNGV. The CDR3 length is 14 residues. The germline V and J ends were trimmed by 5 bases and 4 bases, with 13 bases remaining between them. CDR3 region: CASSPSWVADTQYF. The DNA for the CDR3 is TGTGCCAGCAGCCCAAGCTGGGTGGCAGATACGCAGTATTTT.

A few counts support this clonotype. The V call is TRBV19, the J call TRBJ2-6; tentative D call: TRBD2 (6 bases). This CDR3 contains 17 residues. V shed 7 bases and J shed 1 base, with 17 bases lying between them. Germline V lookup: CDR1 LNHDA, CDR2 SQIVND (reference sequence). CDR3 coding DNA: TGTGCCAGTACCAAAGGGCGGGGAGCATCTGGGGCCAACGTCCTGACTTTC. It is translated as CASTKGRGASGANVLTF.

This clonotype was seen a handful of times. The rearrangement links TRBV7-2 to TRBJ2-7; no clear D. The V end lost 5 bases, the J end lost 7 bases, and 18 bases lay between the germline ends. Germline V gives CDR1 SGHTA, CDR2 FQGNSA. The CDR3 runs to 14 residues. The CDR3 DNA follows: TGTGCCAGCAGCCCGTACCTGCCCTCTGAAGAGCAGTACTTC. This gives the protein CASSPYLPSEEQYF.

To note about this clonotype: One base away lies a much larger clone, so this may be a sequencing read error. The rearrangement uses TRBV24-1 and TRBJ2-1, with TRBD2 as a possible D gene (6 bases). CDR1 KGHDR and CDR2 SFDVKD come from the germline V gene. V dropped 2 bases and J dropped 9 bases, with 16 bases sitting between them. CDR3 size: 15 residues. CDR3 in DNA: TGTGCCACCAGTGATTCGGGGCGGGAAACACCTGAGCAGTTCTTC. The encoded protein is CATSDSGRETPEQFF.

This clonotype was seen a handful of times. The chain carries TRBV7-9 and TRBJ1-1; D perhaps matches TRBD1 (5 bases). Per germline, CDR1 SEHNR and CDR2 FQNEAQ (reference sequence). V shed 1 base and J shed 4 bases, with 13 bases lying between them. The CDR3 extends over 15 amino acids. The CDR3 loop is CASSLVGGVSTEAFF. CDR3 bases: TGTGCCAGCAGCTTAGTTGGGGGGGTGAGCACTGAAGCTTTCTTT.

This sequence joins TRBV7-2 and TRBJ1-5; 9 bases fit TRBD1. The CDR3 sequence is 16 residues long. The ends lost 3 bases at V and 4 bases at J; junction bases unmatched: 7. The germline gives CDR1 SGHTA, CDR2 FQGNSA. CDR3 loop: CASSLDGTGPNQPQHF. The CDR3 region has the DNA TGTGCCAGCAGCTTGGACGGGACAGGGCCAAATCAGCCCCAGCATTTT.

The chain employs TRBV6-6 and TRBJ2-7; 9 bases match TRBD2. CDR1 is MNHNY, CDR2 SVGAGI, per germline (reference sequence). Trimming took 6 bases from V and 6 from J; bases not matched to a gene: 12. The CDR3 sequence is 15 residues long. In DNA form, the CDR3 reads TGTGCCAGCAGAGACATTATAGCGGGAGTGGGCGAGCAGTACTTC. This gives the protein CASRDIIAGVGEQYF.

This clonotype was counted at least ten times. J is TRBJ1-6 and V is TRBV7-2, with 9 bases that match TRBD1. The CDR3 is made up of 16 amino acids. Germline V CDR1 and CDR2: SGHTA, FQGNSA. The ends lost 3 bases at V and 9 bases at J; junction bases unmatched: 9. DNA for the CDR3: TGTGCCAGCAGCTTTGGAGGGACAGGGAGTGCTTCACCCCTCCACTTT. This gives the protein CASSFGGTGSASPLHF.

The rearrangement joins TRBV4-1 to TRBJ2-1; D call uncertain. V was cut by 0 bases and J by 3 bases, with 9 bases left in between. Germline-derived CDR1 and CDR2 are MGHRA and YSYEKL. The CDR3 totals 15 residues. CDR3 in amino acids: CASSQDSNSYNEQFF. The CDR3 bases are TGCGCCAGCAGCCAAGATTCTAATAGCTACAATGAGCAGTTCTTC.

This clonotype was counted many times. This rearrangement joins TRBV7-3 to TRBJ1-4; D gene ambiguous. V lost 5 bases, J lost 7 bases, and 20 bases lay in between. CDR1 and CDR2 from the germline V gene are SGHTA and FQGTGA. The CDR3 totals 16 residues. The CDR3 DNA reads as TGTGCCAGCAGCCTATCCGGGCCGCCCAGAATTGAAAAACTGTTTTTT. Encoded protein: CASSLSGPPRIEKLFF.

This clonotype was seen only a few times. V is TRBV6-1 and J is TRBJ1-1, with D tentatively TRBD1 (5 bases). The CDR3 covers 16 residues. Germline V gene lookup returns CDR1 MNHNS and CDR2 SASEGT. V lost 5 bases, J lost 1 base, and 17 bases lay in between. The CDR3 sequence is CASSFNSGTGNTEAFF. In DNA, the CDR3 is TGTGCCAGCAGTTTCAATTCCGGGACGGGGAACACTGAAGCTTTCTTT.

The chain carries TRBV12-3 or TRBV12-4 and TRBJ2-1; 10 bases map to TRBD2. V lost 10 bases and J lost 7; bases outside the gene matches: 7. The CDR3 is 13 residues long. Here the CDR3 DNA reads TGTGCCACCGAGGGACTAGCGAGGAATGAGCAGTTCTTC. The encoded protein is CATEGLARNEQFF.

The chain employs TRBV7-2 and TRBJ2-3; 7 positions agree with TRBD1. V dropped 10 bases and J dropped 0; count of bases not matched to a gene: 10. Germline lookup yields CDR1 SGHTA and CDR2 FQGNSA. The CDR3 is 15 residues long. The CDR3 loop is CATRDSSLSTDTQYF. The CDR3 region has the DNA TGTGCCACCCGGGACAGCTCCCTTAGCACAGATACGCAGTATTTT.

This clonotype has just a few counts. The V gene is TRBV5-1, the J gene TRBJ2-7; possibly TRBD1 for D (5 bases). The CDR3 extends over 15 amino acids. Germline V gene lookup returns CDR1 SGHRS and CDR2 YFSETQ. V was clipped by 4 bases and J by 5 bases, with 19 bases between them. CDR3: CASSGEEARANEQYF. For the CDR3, the DNA is TGCGCCAGCAGCGGCGAGGAAGCCAGGGCTAACGAGCAGTACTTC.

This clonotype was counted only a few times. This chain connects TRBV29-1 to TRBJ2-5; the D is unclear. The CDR3 totals 10 residues. The V gene lost 5 bases and the J gene lost 3 bases, with 4 bases spanning the gap. The germline V gene has CDR1 SQVTM and CDR2 ANQGSEA. CDR3 residues: CSVWKETQYF. The CDR3, as DNA: TGCAGCGTTTGGAAAGAGACCCAGTACTTC.

The chain joins TRBV10-2 to TRBJ1-6; a weak D match, TRBD1 (6 bases). Germline V lookup: CDR1 WSHSY, CDR2 SAAADI. The CDR3 loop spans 16 amino acids. The ends were cut back, 6 bases at V and 5 bases at J, with 17 bases in the middle. The CDR3 sequence is CASRSSGTTNNSPLHF. The CDR3 DNA reads as TGCGCCAGCAGAAGCTCCGGGACAACAAATAATTCACCCCTCCACTTT.

The chain is built from TRBV6-6 and TRBJ2-7; TRBD1 matches at 8 bases. This CDR3 is built from 14 residues. The trim removed 6 bases at V and 3 bases at J, leaving 7 bases unmatched. Germline CDR1 and CDR2: MNHNY and SVGAGI (reference sequence). The CDR3 spells CASSTIGTGYEQYF. The CDR3 nucleotides are TGTGCCAGCAGCACAATTGGGACAGGCTACGAGCAGTACTTC.

The chain joins TRBV7-2 to TRBJ2-4; D may match TRBD1 or TRBD2 (5 bases each). Germline V gives CDR1 SGHTA, CDR2 FQGNSA. The CDR3 runs to 14 residues. The ends were cut back, 3 bases at V and 2 bases at J, with 8 bases in the middle. CDR3 sequence (DNA): TGTGCCAGCAGCTTTGGGGGACCCAAAAACATTCAGTACTTC. Translation: CASSFGGPKNIQYF.

In this sample, this clonotype turned up many times. The chain is built from TRBV7-3 and TRBJ2-5; D remains unclear. The V gene's germline CDR1 is SGHTA and CDR2 FQGTGA. CDR3 length: 13 residues. Trimming stripped 5 bases from V and 7 bases from J, with 14 bases between. This CDR3 reads CASSTRSSMTQYF. The DNA for the CDR3 is TGTGCCAGCAGCACCCGCTCTTCGATGACCCAGTACTTC. Complete variable domain (other parts from reference TRBV7-3 and TRBJ2-5): GAGVSQTPSNKVTEKGKYVELRCDPISGHTALYWYRQSLGQGPEFLIYFQGTGAADDSGLPNDRFFAVRPEGSVSTLKIQRTERGDSAVYLCASSTRSSMTQYFGPGTRLLVL.

The rearrangement uses TRBV6-6 and TRBJ2-7, with D tentatively TRBD1 (6 bases). This CDR3 is built from 11 residues. Germline CDR1 and CDR2: MNHNY and SVGAGI (reference sequence). V lost 9 bases and J 6 bases, leaving 12 bases between the germline ends. Here the CDR3 reads CASTGSSEQYF. CDR3 DNA: TGTGCCAGTACAGGGTCAAGCGAGCAGTACTTC.

This clonotype has a handful of counts. This chain uses TRBV12-3 or TRBV12-4 with TRBJ1-6, with TRBD1 matching over 7 bases. With 7 bases clipped from V and 10 bases from J, the junction kept 10 bases outside the gene matches. The length of the CDR3 is 14 residues. CDR3 loop: CASTSTGLGSPLHF. Written as DNA, the CDR3 is TGTGCCAGCACCTCGACAGGGTTAGGGTCACCCCTCCACTTT.